These 14 T cell receptor beta chains originate from one sample sequenced in a study of cytomegalovirus exposure and HLA in healthy donors. The PCR employed 60 Vbeta primers together with 13 Jbeta primers. TCRdb's copy holds only in-frame clones and misses some; the assay was immunoSEQ multiplex PCR. The sample consists of 150,000 or so clones, over 60% of them appearing once. The sequenced material came from PBMCs. These receptors came from a man aged 35 to 55 in good health and CMV-seropositive.

The chain recombines TRBV6-6 with TRBJ2-5; 9 bases align to TRBD1. The DNA end is more similar to TRBJ2-7, so the J call may be wrong. The CDR3 has 15 amino acids. CDR1 and CDR2 (germline): MNHNY, SVGAGI (reference sequence). The chain's CDR3 is CASSFAGQGSDEQYF. CDR3 DNA sequence: TGTGCCAGCAGTTTTGCGGGACAGGGAAGCGACGAGCAGTACTTC.

The rearrangement joins TRBV5-4 to TRBJ2-1; possibly TRBD1 for D (5 bases). V gave up 1 base and J gave up 3 bases, with 11 bases separating them. CDR1 is SGHNT and CDR2 is YYREEE in the germline V gene (reference sequence). This CDR3 contains 15 residues. The CDR3 region has the DNA TGTGCCAGCAGCTTGTTGCAGGGTTACTACAATGAGCAGTTCTTC. Residues: CASSLLQGYYNEQFF.

V usage is TRBV7-8 and J usage is TRBJ2-1, with D possibly TRBD2 on 5 matching bases. V lost 2 bases and J 3 bases, leaving 14 bases between the germline ends. CDR1 and CDR2 from the germline V gene are SGHVS and FQNEAQ. The CDR3 runs 16 residues. The CDR3 region has the DNA TGTGCCAGCAGCTTATCGACCGTTCGGGGCTACAATGAGCAGTTCTTC. Translation: CASSLSTVRGYNEQFF.

Note on this clone: At one end, the junction sequence differs from germline, possibly due to a read error. V is TRBV5-1 and J is TRBJ2-6, with TRBD1 as a possible D gene (5 bases). The V gene's germline CDR1 is SGHRS and CDR2 YFSETQ. This CDR3 is 15 amino acids long. CDR3 in DNA: TGCGCCAGCAGCTTGGTTGCTTCTGGGGCCAACGGCCTGACTTTC. Translated, it gives CASSLVASGANGLTF. The full variable domain, rest sourced from reference TRBV5-1 and TRBJ2-6, is KAGVTQTPRYLIKTRGQQVTLSCSPISGHRSVSWYQQTPGQGLQFLFEYFSETQRNKGNFPGRFSGRQFSNSRSEMNVSTLELGDSALYLCASSLVASGANGLTFGAGSRLTVL.

The chain joins TRBV18 to TRBJ1-2; unclear D gene. The germline gives CDR1 KGHSH, CDR2 LQKENI. This CDR3 spans 13 amino acids. Trimming stripped 3 bases from V and 6 bases from J, with 11 bases between. The CDR3 spells CASSPPGMDGYTF. The CDR3 region has the DNA TGTGCCAGCTCACCCCCGGGGATGGATGGCTACACCTTC.

The CDR3: CASSKASGTSYEQYF. The CDR3 DNA sequence: TGTGCCAGCAGCAAAGCCAGCGGGACATCCTACGAGCAGTACTTC. This chain joins TRBV9 and TRBJ2-7; possibly TRBD2 for D (7 bases). V was trimmed by 4 bases and J by 1 base, leaving 15 bases between them. The CDR3 is 15 residues long. Germline V gene data show CDR1 as SGDLS and CDR2 as YYNGEE.

J is TRBJ2-7 and V is TRBV10-2; 11 bases map to TRBD2. V trimming: 4 bases; J trimming: 5 bases; junction bases outside the gene matches: 7. Germline V gene data show CDR1 as WSHSY and CDR2 as SAAADI. The CDR3 contains 15 residues. CDR3 DNA sequence: TGCGCCAGCAGTGTGGATAGCGGGAGGGCCGACGAGCAGTACTTC. Encoded protein: CASSVDSGRADEQYF.

This rearrangement joins TRBV28 to TRBJ1-4, with a weak D call TRBD1 (6 bases). The CDR3 has 16 amino acids. V shed 6 bases and J shed 6 bases, with 20 bases lying between them. Germline CDR1 is MDHEN and CDR2 is SYDVKM. This CDR3 reads CASRVTGSGAYEKLFF. The CDR3 DNA reads TGTGCCAGCAGAGTAACAGGGTCAGGGGCATATGAAAAACTGTTTTTT.

The V and J genes are TRBV6-1 and TRBJ2-7; 12 bases map to TRBD2. Germline V gene sequence: CDR1 MNHNS, CDR2 SASEGT. The CDR3 loop spans 14 amino acids. V was clipped by 8 bases and J by 7 bases; unmatched bases: 9. DNA of the CDR3: TGTGCCAGCTGGACTAGCGGGGAGAGGTATGAGCAGTACTTC. Protein sequence: CASWTSGERYEQYF.

This chain joins TRBV27 and TRBJ2-7, with TRBD1 matching over 7 bases. Germline V gene sequence: CDR1 MNHEY, CDR2 SMNVEV (reference sequence). V shed 3 bases and J 3 bases; nucleotides not matched to a gene: 5. This CDR3 spans 14 amino acids. CDR3 nucleotide sequence: TGTGCCAGCAGTTTTAGGCAGGGGGTCTACGAGCAGTACTTC. Amino acids: CASSFRQGVYEQYF.

The chain employs TRBV19 and TRBJ2-1; 7 positions agree with TRBD2. This CDR3 contains 16 residues. J was trimmed by 7 bases and V by 5 bases; bases with no gene match: 14. Germline lookup yields CDR1 LNHDA and CDR2 SQIVND (reference sequence). Here the CDR3 DNA reads TGTGCCAGTAGTTCCTCTTGGGCGGGAGTACGTAATGAGCAGTTCTTC. Its protein product is CASSSSWAGVRNEQFF.

This sequence joins TRBV5-1 and TRBJ1-1; 10 bases map to TRBD1. CDR3 length: 14 residues. Germline CDR1 reads SGHRS; CDR2 reads YFSETQ. Losses at the gene ends were 0 bases for V and 10 bases for J; bases not matched to a gene: 6. CDR3: CASSLAVDRGLAFF. The CDR3 nucleotides read TGCGCCAGCAGCTTGGCCGTAGACAGGGGGCTAGCTTTCTTT.

This clone is medium-sized (0.01 to 0.1%) in the sample. An end of the junction does not agree with germline; a read error may underlie this. DNA for the CDR3: TGTGCCATCAGTGAGTTCTTTATGGACAGGGGGCTTGGAAACAGTCAGTACTTC. This encodes CAISEFFMDRGLGNSQYF. This chain links TRBV10-3 with TRBJ2-4; TRBD1 agrees at 11 bases. Germline V CDR1 and CDR2: ENHRY, SYGVKD. The CDR3 runs 18 residues.

The gene calls are TRBV5-8 and TRBJ2-3; 10 bases are shared with TRBD2. The V segment lost 5 bases and the J segment 5 bases; nucleotides outside the gene matches: 11. The length of the CDR3 is 16 residues. In germline, CDR1 is SGHTS, CDR2 YDEGEE. The CDR3 loop reads CASRQRIKREGDTQYF. CDR3 sequence (DNA): TGTGCCAGCAGGCAAAGAATAAAGCGGGAGGGAGATACGCAGTATTTT.